Below, 29 T cell receptor beta chains from the same sample are listed, as sequenced in a study of CD8+ T cells in alopecia areata. Once RNA had been extracted, it was reverse transcribed into cDNA to act as the sequencing template. Only in-frame clones appear in the TCRdb table, and some are missing; sequencing was by immunoSEQ multiplex PCR. The data show some 190,000 clones, approximately 51% seen once. Treatment: oral pan-JAK inhibitor, 5-10 mg twice daily. The specimen comprised CD8+ T cells sorted from blood, sampled at roughly week 52, from a patient treated with tofacitinib. The origin of the receptors is a human donor with alopecia areata.

This clone was seen just once. The V gene is TRBV27, the J gene TRBJ1-6; D is uncertain. Germline-derived CDR1 and CDR2 are MNHEY and SMNVEV (reference sequence). CDR3 size: 18 residues. With 4 bases removed from V and 5 bases from J, the gap between germline ends came to 21 bases. The CDR3 reads CASSSLKDGYLHNSPLHF. The CDR3 DNA reads as TGTGCCAGCAGTTCCCTGAAGGACGGGTACCTACATAATTCACCCCTCCACTTT.

This sequence joins TRBV10-3 and TRBJ2-1; D is unclear. V gave up 4 bases and J gave up 8 bases, with 12 bases separating them. This CDR3 is 13 amino acids long. Germline CDR1 is ENHRY and CDR2 is SYGVKD. DNA of the CDR3: TGTGCCATCAGTGTGACCGGTGGGGATGAGCAGTTCTTC. Translation: CAISVTGGDEQFF.

The CDR3 DNA follows: TGTGCCTGGAGTGGAATCTCAGGACAGTCCTACGAGCAGTACTTC. Protein product: CAWSGISGQSYEQYF. The rearrangement uses TRBV30 and TRBJ2-7; tentatively, D is TRBD1 (6 bases). The V gene's germline CDR1 is GTSNPN and CDR2 SVGIG (reference sequence). The V and J ends lost 1 base and 1 base respectively, with 14 bases between them. This CDR3 has 15 amino acids. Based on the CDR3 plus reference TRBV30 and TRBJ2-7, the full variable domain is SQTIHQWPATLVQPVGSPLSLECTVEGTSNPNLYWYRQAAGRGLQLLFYSVGIGQISSEVPQNLSASRPQDRQFILSSKKLLLSDSGFYLCAWSGISGQSYEQYFGPGTRLTVT.

This clone has more than one count but fewer than ten. The chain is built from TRBV7-9 and TRBJ2-7; a possible D gene is TRBD1 (6 bases). Germline V gene lookup returns CDR1 SEHNR and CDR2 FQNEAQ (reference sequence). Trimming cost V 1 base and J 5 bases, with 9 bases left between them. The CDR3 sequence is 13 residues long. The CDR3 reads CASSLDRDHEQYF. The DNA for the CDR3 is TGTGCCAGCAGCTTAGACAGGGATCACGAGCAGTACTTC.

The genes are TRBV27 and TRBJ1-2; D remains unclear. Germline lookup yields CDR1 MNHEY and CDR2 SMNVEV (reference sequence). This CDR3 is 14 amino acids long. Trimming cost V 5 bases and J 6 bases, with 16 bases left between them. DNA for the CDR3: TGTGCCAGCAGTGAGCGGAGCCTCCGACATGGCTACACCTTC. This gives the protein CASSERSLRHGYTF.

This clone has just a few counts. The genes are TRBV19 and TRBJ1-3; D is unclear. V was trimmed by 3 bases and J by 0 bases, leaving 9 bases between them. The V gene's germline CDR1 is LNHDA and CDR2 SQIVND (reference sequence). This CDR3 region has 15 residues. CDR3 residues: CASSIRGSSGNTIYF. The CDR3 DNA follows: TGTGCCAGTAGTATTCGTGGGAGCTCTGGAAACACCATATATTTT.

The count of this clone is one. It may be a read error: a sequence one base away is much more abundant. The sample contains more than one DNA sequence encoding this CDR3. J is TRBJ2-3 and V is TRBV4-1, with 10 positions matching TRBD2. Per germline, CDR1 MGHRA and CDR2 YSYEKL. The CDR3 length is 16 residues. Trimming removed 0 bases from V and 1 base from J; junction bases left unmatched: 1. The CDR3 DNA reads TGCGCCAGCAGCCAAGATCTAGCGGGGGGCACAGATACGCAGTATTTT. Translation: CASSQDLAGGTDTQYF.

The chain is built from TRBV30 and TRBJ2-7, with D possibly being TRBD2 (6 bases). Trimming stripped 7 bases from V and 2 bases from J, with 9 bases between. Germline assignment: CDR1 GTSNPN and CDR2 SVGIG (reference sequence). The CDR3 spans 11 residues. CDR3 nucleotide sequence: TGTGCCTCCGCGGGGCCCTACGAGCAGTACTTC. This gives the protein CASAGPYEQYF.

This clone was counted only a few times. Other DNA sequences in this sample translate to the same CDR3. The chain couples TRBV13 to TRBJ1-2, with 10 bases lining up with TRBD1. The CDR3 is 13 residues long. With V trimmed by 4 bases and J by 6 bases, 2 bases remained unmatched. Germline-derived CDR1 and CDR2 are PRHDT and FYEKMQ (reference sequence). CDR3 loop: CASSSDRGHGYTF. In nucleotides, the CDR3 is TGTGCCAGCAGCTCTGACAGGGGGCATGGCTACACCTTC.

This clone has just one count. The genes are TRBV5-1 and TRBJ2-2, with TRBD2 identical over 12 bases. Germline CDR1 reads SGHRS; CDR2 reads YFSETQ. V was clipped by 4 bases and J by 4 bases; unmatched bases: 5. This CDR3 spans 16 amino acids. The CDR3 protein is CASSETSGGGTGELFF. As DNA, the CDR3 is TGCGCCAGCAGCGAGACTAGCGGGGGAGGCACCGGGGAGCTGTTTTTT. Variable domain in full (rest from reference TRBV5-1 and TRBJ2-2): KAGVTQTPRYLIKTRGQQVTLSCSPISGHRSVSWYQQTPGQGLQFLFEYFSETQRNKGNFPGRFSGRQFSNSRSEMNVSTLELGDSALYLCASSETSGGGTGELFFGEGSRLTVL.

Comment on this clone: At the DNA level, this CDR3 is encoded by other sequences in the same sample as well. The chain has TRBV5-1 and TRBJ2-6; the D is unclear. The germline V gene encodes CDR1 SGHRS and CDR2 YFSETQ. The CDR3 totals 14 residues. Trimming took 3 bases from V and 0 from J, leaving 4 bases between them. The CDR3: CASSSSSGANVLTF. The CDR3 nucleotides read TGCGCCAGCAGCTCTAGCTCTGGGGCCAACGTCCTGACTTTC.

The J gene is TRBJ2-1, the V gene TRBV5-1, with TRBD2 matching 9 bases. The trim removed 4 bases at V and 3 bases at J, leaving 5 bases unmatched. The CDR3 is 15 residues long. Germline V gene data show CDR1 as SGHRS and CDR2 as YFSETQ. The CDR3 protein is CASSPTSGSYNEQFF. In nucleotides, the CDR3 is TGCGCCAGCAGCCCGACTAGCGGTAGCTACAATGAGCAGTTCTTC.

This rearrangement joins TRBV9 to TRBJ2-3; D not resolved. The CDR3 extends over 15 amino acids. Germline CDR1 and CDR2: SGDLS and YYNGEE. The ends were cut back, 4 bases at V and 1 base at J, with 13 bases in the middle. The CDR3 sequence is CASSHSKAGTDTQYF. The CDR3 DNA reads as TGTGCCAGCAGCCATTCGAAGGCGGGCACAGATACGCAGTATTTT.

The V gene is TRBV11-1, the J gene TRBJ1-1; 10 bases align to TRBD1. Germline assignment: CDR1 SGHAT and CDR2 FQDESV (reference sequence). The CDR3 is made up of 15 amino acids. The V and J ends lost 5 bases and 5 bases, in that order; junction bases with no gene match: 8. As DNA, the CDR3 is TGTGCCAGCAGCCCTCGTTGGACAGGGGGGACTGAAGCTTTCTTT. Amino acids: CASSPRWTGGTEAFF.

This CDR3 is CASSLGLSTDTQYF. In nucleotides, the CDR3 is TGTGCCAGCAGCTTGGGGTTAAGCACAGATACGCAGTATTTT. The chain employs TRBV7-9 and TRBJ2-3; D unclear. The V end was cut by 3 bases, the J end by 0 bases, with 7 bases between. Germline assignment: CDR1 SEHNR and CDR2 FQNEAQ (reference sequence). CDR3 length: 14 residues.

The chain employs TRBV9 and TRBJ2-1; perhaps TRBD2 as D (6 bases). Trimming stripped 4 bases from V and 12 bases from J, with 11 bases between. The CDR3 loop spans 11 amino acids. Germline CDR1 is SGDLS and CDR2 is YYNGEE. The CDR3 loop is CASSPGTPQFF. CDR3 nucleotide sequence: TGTGCCAGCAGCCCCGGGACTCCGCAGTTCTTC.

The J gene is TRBJ1-1, the V gene TRBV29-1; 7 positions match TRBD1. J gave up 1 base and V 5 bases, and 4 bases lay outside the gene matches. The CDR3 totals 13 residues. CDR1 is SQVTM and CDR2 is ANQGSEA in the germline V gene. DNA for the CDR3: TGCAGCGTTAAAAGACAGGGGAACACTGAAGCTTTCTTT. Amino acids: CSVKRQGNTEAFF.

This chain connects TRBV19 to TRBJ1-1; D is possibly TRBD1 (6 bases). The germline V and J ends were trimmed by 1 base and 1 base, with 22 bases remaining between them. The CDR3 runs 19 residues. Germline V gene data show CDR1 as LNHDA and CDR2 as SQIVND (reference sequence). In DNA form, the CDR3 reads TGTGCCAGTAGTATAGGCCAAGGCTACAGGGCATTGAGGAACACTGAAGCTTTCTTT. Translating it yields CASSIGQGYRALRNTEAFF.

This clone came up a few times. The chain employs TRBV23-1 and TRBJ1-5; 7 bases agree with TRBD1. TRBV23-1 is given ORF status, its function remaining uncertain. The CDR3 is made up of 16 amino acids. J was trimmed by 3 bases and V by 7 bases; bases with no gene match: 12. CDR3 loop: CASNNRTGTYNQPQHF. As DNA, the CDR3 is TGCGCCAGCAATAACCGGACAGGAACCTACAATCAGCCCCAGCATTTT.

This clone was seen a few times. This sample also contains other DNA sequences that code for the same CDR3. This rearrangement joins TRBV4-2 to TRBJ2-2; D is undetermined. The length of the CDR3 is 15 residues. Looked up from germline, CDR1 is LGHNA and CDR2 is YNFKEQ. Trimming took off 5 bases at V and 3 bases at J, with 13 bases between the two ends. The CDR3: CASSLKGRDTGELFF. CDR3 DNA: TGTGCCAGCAGCTTGAAGGGTAGAGACACCGGGGAGCTGTTTTTT.

The chain joins TRBV29-1 to TRBJ2-2; 12 bases agree with TRBD2. The CDR3 length is 16 residues. Germline trimming cut 4 bases from V and 4 bases from J; bases unmatched to any gene: 7. In germline, CDR1 is SQVTM, CDR2 ANQGSEA. Here the CDR3 DNA reads TGCAGCGTTGTACTAGCGGGGGGATTTAGCACCGGGGAGCTGTTTTTT. Its translation: CSVVLAGGFSTGELFF.

This chain links TRBV27 with TRBJ2-2; TRBD2 matches at 7 bases. Trimming at V came to 2 bases and at J to 6 bases, leaving 12 bases not matched to a gene. Germline CDR1 reads MNHEY; CDR2 reads SMNVEV (reference sequence). The CDR3 length is 17 residues. The DNA for the CDR3 is TGTGCCAGCAGTTTAAACGGGCCGGGGAGGGTGGCCGGGGAGCTGTTTTTT. Amino acid sequence: CASSLNGPGRVAGELFF.

The chain is built from TRBV11-1 and TRBJ2-7, with a tentative D call TRBD2 (6 bases). The CDR3 totals 15 residues. The germline CDR1 and CDR2 sequences are SGHAT and FQDESV (reference sequence). Trimming took off 5 bases at V and 3 bases at J, with 17 bases between the two ends. The CDR3 DNA sequence: TGTGCCAGCAGCCAGCCGGACGGAGGGAGCTACGAGCAGTACTTC. Translating gives CASSQPDGGSYEQYF.

The rearrangement links TRBV4-2 to TRBJ2-2, with D perhaps assigned TRBD1 or TRBD2 (5 bases each). Trimming removed 4 bases at V and 8 bases at J, with 17 bases between. Looked up from germline, CDR1 is LGHNA and CDR2 is YNFKEQ. This CDR3 has 15 amino acids. The CDR3, as DNA: TGTGCCAGCAGCCCCCGGGACCTGGGGTCGGGGGAGCTGTTTTTT. This gives the protein CASSPRDLGSGELFF.

This clone was detected only a few times. The chain combines TRBV5-4 with TRBJ2-1; D gene ambiguous. The CDR3 has 13 amino acids. In germline, CDR1 is SGHNT, CDR2 YYREEE (reference sequence). V lost 2 bases, J lost 8 bases, and 11 bases lay in between. This CDR3 reads CASSFQAEYEQFF. In DNA, the CDR3 is TGTGCCAGCAGCTTCCAGGCTGAATATGAGCAGTTCTTC.

The rearrangement links TRBV25-1 to TRBJ2-7, with D hard to call. The CDR3 consists of 12 residues. V lost 2 bases, J lost 3 bases, and 5 bases lay in between. Germline V gene lookup returns CDR1 MGHDK and CDR2 SYGVNS. CDR3 sequence: CASSERFYEQYF. The CDR3 DNA sequence: TGTGCCAGCAGTGAACGTTTCTACGAGCAGTACTTC.

This clone was seen a handful of times. This sequence joins TRBV29-1 and TRBJ1-2; D gene uncertain. The V gene's germline CDR1 is SQVTM and CDR2 ANQGSEA. V lost 0 bases and J 4 bases, leaving 21 bases between the germline ends. CDR3 length: 17 residues. The CDR3 protein is CSVEDNRPLTEGYGYTF. The CDR3 DNA follows: TGCAGCGTTGAAGACAATCGACCCCTTACGGAAGGCTATGGCTACACCTTC.

The chain carries TRBV7-9 and TRBJ1-1; D uncertain. Trimming pared 1 base from V and 1 base from J, leaving 7 bases between. This CDR3 has 14 amino acids. Germline CDR1 reads SEHNR; CDR2 reads FQNEAQ (reference sequence). The DNA of the CDR3 is TGTGCCAGCAGCTTAGTGCAGCCGAACACTGAAGCTTTCTTT. It encodes CASSLVQPNTEAFF.

This clone was counted only a few times. The chain uses TRBV29-1 and TRBJ2-7; 8 bases align to TRBD1. The CDR3 contains 15 residues. CDR1 is SQVTM and CDR2 is ANQGSEA in the germline V gene. The J segment lost 3 bases and the V segment lost 0 bases, leaving 7 bases of the junction unmatched. The CDR3 loop is CSVEERDRGNYEQYF. CDR3 nucleotide sequence: TGCAGCGTTGAAGAAAGAGACAGGGGAAACTACGAGCAGTACTTC.